These 27 T cell receptor beta chains share one sample of origin, sequenced in a study of identical twins. TCRdb ran MiXCR on the 5' RACE reads and lists one entry per CDR3 protein. The sample contains about 160,000 distinct CDR3 sequences, under 4.5% of which appear only once. Sequencing was carried out using memory T cells sorted from blood. Every receptor here comes from a man aged 18 to 29 in good health.

This clonotype was seen repeatedly, ten times or more. The rearrangement joins TRBV12-3 or TRBV12-4 to TRBJ2-3, with TRBD1 identical over 10 bases. The CDR3 is 17 amino acids. Unmatched junction bases numbered 6, after V lost 3 bases and J lost 0 bases. CDR3 nucleotide sequence: TGTGCCAGCAGTTTGAGAGGGACAGGGGCCAGCACAGATACGCAGTATTTT. Amino acid sequence: CASSLRGTGASTDTQYF.

The gene calls are TRBV28 and TRBJ1-1; 7 bases are shared with TRBD1. Germline CDR1 reads MDHEN; CDR2 reads SYDVKM. V dropped 5 bases and J dropped 5; count of bases not matched to a gene: 5. This CDR3 has 13 residues. DNA of the CDR3: TGTGCCAGCAGTCGACAGGGATGGACTGAAGCTTTCTTT. Translated: CASSRQGWTEAFF.

This clonotype was recorded many times. The V and J genes are TRBV12-5 and TRBJ1-5, with 9 bases that match TRBD1. V trimming: 6 bases; J trimming: 8 bases; junction bases outside the gene matches: 11. This CDR3 region has 15 residues. Germline loops: CDR1 LGHNT, CDR2 FRNRAP. CDR3 DNA sequence: TGTGCTAGTGGCCGTGAAGGACAGGGGTATGAGCCCCAGCATTTT. It yields the protein CASGREGQGYEPQHF.

This clonotype is termed medium-sized. This sequence joins TRBV3-1 and TRBJ2-7; no clear D gene. CDR3 length equals 12 residues. CDR1 and CDR2 (germline): LGHDT, YNNKEL (reference sequence). Trimming took off 0 bases at V and 5 bases at J, with 5 bases between the two ends. CDR3 sequence (DNA): TGTGCCAGCAGCCAAGATCGCCACGAGCAGTACTTC. It specifies CASSQDRHEQYF.

The table lists this clonotype with many counts. This chain joins TRBV2 and TRBJ1-2; no clear D. Germline CDR1 reads SNHLY; CDR2 reads FYNNEI. V was clipped by 9 bases and J by 6 bases, with 17 bases between them. The length of the CDR3 is 13 residues. The CDR3 spells CARISHGRDGYTF. The CDR3 nucleotides are TGTGCCAGAATCTCACACGGGCGGGATGGCTACACCTTC. The full variable domain, rest sourced from reference TRBV2 and TRBJ1-2, is EPEVTQTPSHQVTQMGQEVILRCVPISNHLYFYWYRQILGQKVEFLVSFYNNEISEKSEIFDDQFSVERPDGSNFTLKIRSTKLEDSAMYFCARISHGRDGYTFGSGTRLTVV.

In its sample, this clonotype was seen many times. The chain joins TRBV29-1 to TRBJ2-7; D ambiguous. V lost 4 bases and J 2 bases, leaving 12 bases between the germline ends. There are 13 residues in the CDR3. Per germline, CDR1 SQVTM and CDR2 ANQGSEA. The CDR3 spells CSVGVTSTYEQYF. The CDR3 DNA is TGCAGCGTTGGAGTGACTTCAACCTACGAGCAGTACTTC.

This clonotype was observed many times. The chain joins TRBV5-1 to TRBJ2-1; 9 positions match TRBD2. Germline assignment: CDR1 SGHRS and CDR2 YFSETQ. Trimming cost V 6 bases and J 8 bases; bases outside gene matches: 12. This CDR3 has 15 amino acids. The CDR3 DNA sequence: TGCGCCAGCACAACTGCGGGAGGGCCCTCCGATGAGCAGTTCTTC. Protein product: CASTTAGGPSDEQFF. Combining the CDR3 with reference TRBV5-1 and TRBJ2-1 gives the whole variable domain KAGVTQTPRYLIKTRGQQVTLSCSPISGHRSVSWYQQTPGQGLQFLFEYFSETQRNKGNFPGRFSGRQFSNSRSEMNVSTLELGDSALYLCASTTAGGPSDEQFFGPGTRLTVL.

This clonotype was picked up many times. The V call is TRBV9, the J call TRBJ2-7, with D perhaps being TRBD1 or TRBD2 (5 bases each). Germline V gene data show CDR1 as SGDLS and CDR2 as YYNGEE. The CDR3 runs 16 residues. The V gene lost 2 bases and the J gene lost 1 base, with 16 bases spanning the gap. The CDR3 region is CASSVGPGIASYEQYF. For the CDR3, the DNA is TGTGCCAGCAGCGTGGGTCCAGGGATAGCGTCCTACGAGCAGTACTTC.

This clonotype has at least ten counts. This chain connects TRBV4-2 to TRBJ1-4; D call uncertain. Trimming removed 1 base from V and 1 base from J, with 4 bases in between. The CDR3 is made up of 14 amino acids. Per germline, CDR1 LGHNA and CDR2 YNFKEQ. CDR3 loop: CASSQAKTNEKLFF. The CDR3 DNA is TGTGCCAGCAGCCAAGCAAAAACTAATGAAAAACTGTTTTTT.

Ten or more counts support this clonotype. This chain connects TRBV5-1 to TRBJ2-1; D possibly matches TRBD1 or TRBD2 (6 bases each). V lost 1 base, J lost 8 bases, and 13 bases lay in between. The germline V gene encodes CDR1 SGHRS and CDR2 YFSETQ. This CDR3 region has 14 residues. The CDR3 DNA is TGCGCCAGCAGCTTGCGGTCTAGGGGGGATGAGCAGTTCTTC. Protein product: CASSLRSRGDEQFF.

This clonotype showed up many times. CDR3 protein: CASRVLDDPRGTEAFF. In DNA form, the CDR3 reads TGTGCCAGCAGAGTTCTCGACGACCCAAGGGGCACTGAAGCTTTCTTT. The chain employs TRBV12-3 or TRBV12-4 and TRBJ1-1; perhaps TRBD1 as D (5 bases). Trimming removed 6 bases at V and 4 bases at J, with 21 bases between. The CDR3 has 16 amino acids.

The chain links TRBV20-1 to TRBJ1-2; weak D call: TRBD1 (6 bases). Trimming removed 0 bases at V and 6 bases at J, with 17 bases between. The V gene's germline CDR1 is DFQATT and CDR2 SNEGSKA (reference sequence). The CDR3 extends over 15 amino acids. CDR3 amino acids: CSARDGSGAVNGYTF. The CDR3 DNA follows: TGCAGTGCTAGAGATGGGTCAGGGGCAGTGAATGGCTACACCTTC.

This clonotype has a count of ten or more. This chain connects TRBV7-2 to TRBJ2-5, with D maybe TRBD1 (5 bases). This CDR3 spans 14 amino acids. V was trimmed by 1 base and J by 2 bases, leaving 8 bases between them. CDR1 and CDR2 from the germline V gene are SGHTA and FQGNSA. CDR3 sequence reads: CASSLGQRQETQYF. The CDR3 DNA reads as TGTGCCAGCAGCTTAGGACAGAGACAAGAGACCCAGTACTTC.

Ten or more counts support this clonotype. The chain carries TRBV12-3 or TRBV12-4 and TRBJ2-3; D uncertain. The CDR3 loop spans 12 amino acids. Deletions cut 3 bases from V and 14 bases from J, with 15 bases between. CDR3 amino acids: CASSFGSPWLYF. CDR3 sequence (DNA): TGTGCCAGCAGTTTTGGCTCCCCCTGGTTGTATTTT.

The J gene is TRBJ1-2, the V gene TRBV4-3; D unclear. The V end was cut by 4 bases, the J end by 7 bases, with 16 bases between. This CDR3 region has 14 residues. Germline loops: CDR1 LGHNA, CDR2 YSLEER. The CDR3 coding sequence is TGCGCCAGCAGCCCGGGAGAGGGCTGGGTTGGCTACACCTTC. Its protein is CASSPGEGWVGYTF.

This clonotype was picked up many times. This rearrangement joins TRBV12-3 or TRBV12-4 to TRBJ2-3, with D perhaps matching TRBD1 (6 bases). Trimming took off 5 bases at V and 2 bases at J, with 17 bases between the two ends. This CDR3 spans 16 amino acids. This chain's CDR3 is CASSRGQRGITDTQYF. The CDR3 DNA reads as TGTGCCAGCAGTAGGGGTCAGAGGGGGATCACAGATACGCAGTATTTT.

This clonotype showed up just a few times. The chain has TRBV5-1 and TRBJ2-3, with TRBD2 identical over 9 bases. The CDR3 runs 18 residues. V shed 2 bases, J shed 4 bases, and the junction held 14 bases outside the gene matches. Germline V CDR1 and CDR2: SGHRS, YFSETQ. This chain's CDR3 is CASSFRQRAGGSPDTQYF. The CDR3 nucleotides are TGCGCCAGCAGCTTTCGCCAAAGAGCGGGAGGTTCGCCAGATACGCAGTATTTT.

This clonotype has ten or more counts. The gene calls are TRBV18 and TRBJ1-1; 7 bases align to TRBD1. The germline V gene has CDR1 KGHSH and CDR2 LQKENI. The CDR3 runs 14 residues. After removal of 2 bases from V and 5 bases from J, the junction contained 5 bases not matched to a gene. The CDR3: CASSPMAGGTEAFF. The CDR3 region has the DNA TGTGCCAGCTCACCAATGGCAGGGGGTACTGAAGCTTTCTTT.

At least ten counts were recorded for this clonotype. This chain links TRBV5-4 with TRBJ1-2, with 8 bases that match TRBD1. Germline assignment: CDR1 SGHNT and CDR2 YYREEE (reference sequence). The V and J ends lost 0 bases and 8 bases, in that order; junction bases with no gene match: 9. CDR3 length: 15 amino acids. CDR3 region: CASSLGPDRAEGYTF. The CDR3 bases are TGTGCCAGCAGCTTGGGTCCGGACAGGGCGGAAGGCTACACCTTC.

In this sample, this clonotype turned up a few times. The genes are TRBV6-2 or TRBV6-3 and TRBJ1-5; D is perhaps TRBD1 (6 bases). Germline V gene data show CDR1 as MNHEY and CDR2 as SVGEGT. V lost 5 bases, J lost 3 bases, and 14 bases lay in between. The CDR3 has 15 amino acids. The CDR3 sequence is CASSDGTLNNQPQHF. The CDR3, as DNA: TGTGCCAGCAGTGATGGGACACTAAACAATCAGCCCCAGCATTTT.

This clonotype appeared many times. The chain links TRBV20-1 to TRBJ2-2; 8 nucleotides agree with TRBD1. The germline V gene encodes CDR1 DFQATT and CDR2 SNEGSKA (reference sequence). This CDR3 spans 13 amino acids. CDR3 region: CSAGQGHTGELFF. The CDR3, as DNA: TGCAGCGCCGGACAGGGTCACACCGGGGAGCTGTTTTTT.

In its sample, this clonotype was seen many times. CDR3 sequence: CASSADLGSYNEQFF. The CDR3 DNA sequence: TGTGCCAGCAGCGCGGACCTGGGCTCCTACAATGAGCAGTTCTTC. This chain connects TRBV9 to TRBJ2-1, with D unclear. Germline lookup yields CDR1 SGDLS and CDR2 YYNGEE. The germline V and J ends were trimmed by 3 bases and 0 bases, with 10 bases remaining between them. The CDR3 loop spans 15 amino acids.

This clonotype was seen at least ten times. The rearrangement uses TRBV5-1 and TRBJ2-1; 10 nucleotides line up with TRBD2. This CDR3 is built from 16 residues. V was pared by 3 bases and J by 4 bases, with 7 bases of the junction left unmatched. Germline CDR1 and CDR2: SGHRS and YFSETQ. CDR3 amino acids: CASSWTTSGNYNEQFF. As DNA, the CDR3 is TGCGCCAGCAGCTGGACCACTAGCGGGAATTACAATGAGCAGTTCTTC.

This clonotype has a count of ten or more. The chain links TRBV12-3 or TRBV12-4 to TRBJ1-1; no definite D call. CDR3 length equals 14 residues. Trimming removed 2 bases from V and 1 base from J, with 8 bases in between. The CDR3 nucleotides read TGTGCCAGCAGTTTAAAAGGGAGGAACACTGAAGCTTTCTTT. Protein product: CASSLKGRNTEAFF.

This clonotype appeared many times. J is TRBJ2-7 and V is TRBV9, with a possible D match to TRBD1 (6 bases). V dropped 5 bases and J dropped 5 bases, with 20 bases sitting between them. The CDR3 consists of 15 residues. Per germline, CDR1 SGDLS and CDR2 YYNGEE. The CDR3 here is CASSLQDSIDHEQYF. CDR3 nucleotide sequence: TGTGCCAGCAGTCTCCAGGACAGCATAGACCACGAGCAGTACTTC.

This clonotype was recorded at least ten times. The gene calls are TRBV7-2 and TRBJ2-1; TRBD2 aligns across 7 bases. V shed 2 bases and J 5 bases; nucleotides not matched to a gene: 6. The CDR3 covers 15 residues. Germline CDR1 SGHTA, CDR2 FQGNSA. Written as DNA, the CDR3 is TGTGCCAGCAGCTTATCACGCGGGAGAAACAATGAGCAGTTCTTC. Protein: CASSLSRGRNNEQFF. Full variable domain (rest looked up from reference TRBV7-2 and TRBJ2-1): GAGVSQSPSNKVTEKGKDVELRCDPISGHTALYWYRQSLGQGLEFLIYFQGNSAPDKSGLPSDRFSAERTGGSVSTLTIQRTQQEDSAVYLCASSLSRGRNNEQFFGPGTRLTVL.

Ten or more counts support this clonotype. The chain employs TRBV7-3 and TRBJ2-2; D gene uncertain. Looked up from germline, CDR1 is SGHTA and CDR2 is FQGTGA. This CDR3 region has 13 residues. The V and J ends lost 3 bases and 4 bases respectively, with 6 bases between them. The CDR3 region is CASSLLPTGELFF. CDR3 coding DNA: TGTGCCAGCAGCTTGCTTCCCACCGGGGAGCTGTTTTTT.